The rows below give T cell receptor beta chains drawn from one sample of a study of T-cell memory formation after mild COVID-19. MiXCR, applied by TCRdb to the 5' RACE reads, yields one record per CDR3 protein. Among about 90,000 distinct CDR3 sequences listed, roughly an eighth were seen once. Sequencing was carried out using PBMCs or a T cell subset sorted from them (not recorded which). The receptors come from an adult woman who had mild COVID-19 (a few samples of this study predate the infection). Cell type and time point are not known. The CDR3 runs from the conserved cysteine through the conserved F or W.

v_gene,j_gene,CDR3aa
TRBV3-1,TRBJ2-3,CASSPRGSSDTQYF
TRBV5-1,TRBJ2-4,CASSLGDRAKNIQYF
TRBV7-9,TRBJ2-3,CASRDGMTDTQYF
TRBV2,TRBJ2-1,CASSERGAVNVYNEQFF
TRBV7-8,TRBJ1-2,CASSLALTHRMGGYTF
TRBV12-3/TRBV12-4,TRBJ1-3,CASSPTGFSGNTIYF
TRBV20-1,TRBJ2-7,CSVSLGRGGIYEQYF
TRBV27,TRBJ1-1,CASSLTRGLGTEAFF
TRBV20-1,TRBJ2-7,CSARADTNSYEQYF
TRBV7-9,TRBJ1-2,CASSLDNLDGYTF
TRBV12-3/TRBV12-4,TRBJ2-2,CASSFQGAYTGELFF
TRBV4-2,TRBJ2-1,CASSQGPWAAVMEGEQFF
TRBV9,TRBJ1-1,CASSVTGGWGEAFF
TRBV5-5,TRBJ1-6,CASSPSQGAQSPLHF
TRBV4-3,TRBJ2-7,CASSQGGGVVEEQYF
TRBV2,TRBJ2-1,CASSKGPEGSSYNEQFF
TRBV18,TRBJ2-2,CASSIGPTDNTGELFF
TRBV30,TRBJ2-7,CAWSQVVYYEQYF
TRBV6-4,TRBJ2-1,CASSEWAGENNEQFF
TRBV4-3,TRBJ2-1,CASSQDRWAVYNEQFF
TRBV27,TRBJ2-1,CASSLGGPTYNEQFF
TRBV5-1,TRBJ2-3,CASSYDPGRGTDTQYF
TRBV9,TRBJ2-3,CASSEQGLGTDTQYF
TRBV20-1,TRBJ1-6,CSASYGSSPYNSPLHF
TRBV11-2,TRBJ2-7,CASSLRTSGWYEQYF
TRBV11-2,TRBJ2-7,CASSPAGGDYEQYF
TRBV7-9,TRBJ1-4,CASSFPDKLDRKLFF
TRBV4-2,TRBJ1-4,CASSQDRWNGDPNEKLFF
TRBV12-3/TRBV12-4,TRBJ2-7,CASSLKSAEQYF
TRBV6-5,TRBJ2-2,CASRLRDTGELFF
TRBV2,TRBJ2-7,CASSEGGTIYEQYF
TRBV19,TRBJ2-7,CASSIDSGQGLYEQYF
TRBV12-3/TRBV12-4,TRBJ1-3,CASPGRGPGNTIYF
TRBV9,TRBJ2-5,CASRVDWVRETQYF
TRBV5-6,TRBJ1-2,CARRSYGYTF
TRBV27,TRBJ1-2,CASSLKRPAYGYTF
TRBV5-1,TRBJ1-6,CASSLNEGLIGSPLHF
TRBV7-9,TRBJ2-3,CASSLRDTTDTQYF
TRBV4-1,TRBJ2-5,CASSLQGGETQYF
TRBV5-6,TRBJ2-1,CASSLDSNSYNEQFF
TRBV7-9,TRBJ2-5,CASSQLLGRMGETQYF
TRBV3-1,TRBJ2-2,CARELGAGAELFF
TRBV4-1,TRBJ2-3,CASRPTQSDTQYF
TRBV7-6,TRBJ2-7,CASSLTSYEQYF
TRBV29-1,TRBJ2-2,CSVEAGTSGAGELFF
TRBV4-3,TRBJ2-7,CASSPSTGIGYEQYF
TRBV12-3/TRBV12-4,TRBJ1-1,CASSPDEAFF